A single T cell receptor beta chain is shown here with its context. This specimen comes from a study of blood T cell repertoires in COVID-19. At the level of the study: The United States, Italy and Spain were the sources of the acute and convalescent COVID-19 samples.

CDR1 is SGHRS and CDR2 is YFSETQ in the germline V gene. CDR3 length equals 15 residues. The V gene end was trimmed by 4 bases and the J gene end by 4 bases; junction bases not matched to a gene: 10. A Seattle source enrolled patients during active infection and followed them longitudinally. Only in-frame clones appear in the TCRdb table, and some are missing; sequencing was by immunoSEQ multiplex PCR. Of about 260,000 clones in the sample, over 80% were seen once. Sequencing was carried out using peripheral blood. The clonotype was recovered from a woman between 70 and 85 years old with COVID-19, enrolled during active disease. The chain has TRBV5-1 and TRBJ1-1, with 7 bases fitting TRBD1. CDR3 in DNA: TGCGCCAGCAGCCAACTACAGGGGACGAGCACTGAAGCTTTCTTT. The encoded protein is CASSQLQGTSTEAFF.